This TCR beta chain was recorded in a study of CD8 T cells in Susac syndrome. Across the whole study: Among the Susac syndrome patients sequenced, roughly six had active disease and roughly 8 were in remission. When their blood was taken, the Susac syndrome patients had either not yet had any therapy, were taking corticosteroids, or were taking intravenous immunoglobulin alone. Overall study results and limits: The authors found no clonal expansion in Susac syndrome CD4+ T cell repertoires.

With respect to this clonotype: The antigen remains undetermined.

Diagnostic criteria defined recently for definite or probable disease were met by the Susac syndrome patients. The CDR3 extends over 15 amino acids. The V end lost 0 bases, the J end lost 1 base, and 9 bases lay between the germline ends. CDR1 SGHNT and CDR2 YYREEE come from the germline V gene (reference sequence). Random hexamers served to reverse transcribe roughly 0.5 to 1 ug RNA. TCRdb passed the immunoSEQ multiplex PCR reads through MiXCR, listing each CDR3 protein once. The table has over 150,000 distinct CDR3 sequences, 95% to 96% seen once. V usage is TRBV5-4 and J usage is TRBJ2-3; unclear D gene. The origin of this receptor is a human donor with Susac syndrome. Input material: CD4+ T cells from PBMCs. The CDR3 DNA sequence: TGTGCCAGCAGCTTGGATGTGTCTGGCACAGATACGCAGTATTTT. This gives the protein CASSLDVSGTDTQYF. The entire variable domain, with the rest obtained from reference TRBV5-4 and TRBJ2-3, is as follows: ETGVTQSPTHLIKTRGQQVTLRCSSQSGHNTVSWYQQALGQGPQFIFQYYREEENGRGNFPPRFSGLQFPNYSSELNVNALELDDSALYLCASSLDVSGTDTQYFGPGTRLTVL.